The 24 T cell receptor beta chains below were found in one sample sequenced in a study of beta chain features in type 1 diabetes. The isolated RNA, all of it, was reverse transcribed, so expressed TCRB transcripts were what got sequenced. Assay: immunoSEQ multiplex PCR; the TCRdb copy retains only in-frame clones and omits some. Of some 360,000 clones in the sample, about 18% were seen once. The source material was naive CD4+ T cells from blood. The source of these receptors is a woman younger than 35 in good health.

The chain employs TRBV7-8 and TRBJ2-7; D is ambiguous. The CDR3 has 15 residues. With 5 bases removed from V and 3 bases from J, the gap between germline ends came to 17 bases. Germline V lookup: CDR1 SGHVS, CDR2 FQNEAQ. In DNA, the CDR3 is TGTGCCAGCAGCGCCCCTTACAGCCGGCGCTACGAGCAGTACTTC. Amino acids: CASSAPYSRRYEQYF.

The CDR3 sequence: CASSFLGQRMNTEAFF. The CDR3 nucleotides are TGTGCCAGCAGCTTTCTAGGACAGCGAATGAACACTGAAGCTTTCTTT. The chain carries TRBV13 and TRBJ1-1; D is possibly TRBD1 (6 bases). The germline V and J ends were trimmed by 3 bases and 0 bases, with 14 bases remaining between them. Germline CDR1 PRHDT, CDR2 FYEKMQ (reference sequence). The CDR3 is made up of 16 amino acids.

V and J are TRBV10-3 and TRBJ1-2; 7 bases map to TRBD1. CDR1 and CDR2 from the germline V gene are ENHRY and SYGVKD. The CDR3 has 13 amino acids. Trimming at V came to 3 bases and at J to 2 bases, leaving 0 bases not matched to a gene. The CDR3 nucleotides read TGTGCCATCAGTGAACAGGGGAACTATGGCTACACCTTC. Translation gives CAISEQGNYGYTF.

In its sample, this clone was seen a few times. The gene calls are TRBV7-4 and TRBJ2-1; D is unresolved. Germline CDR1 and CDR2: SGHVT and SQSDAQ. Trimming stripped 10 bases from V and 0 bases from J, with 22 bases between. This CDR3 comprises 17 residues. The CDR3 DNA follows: TGTGCCACCTACCCCGAGGAGAATTGGAACTCCTACAATGAGCAGTTCTTC. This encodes CATYPEENWNSYNEQFF.

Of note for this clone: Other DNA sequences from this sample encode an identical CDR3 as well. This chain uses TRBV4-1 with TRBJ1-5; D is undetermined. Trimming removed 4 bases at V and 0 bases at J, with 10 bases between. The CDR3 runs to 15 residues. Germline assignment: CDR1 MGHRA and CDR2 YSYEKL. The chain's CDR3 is CASSLQPYSNQPQHF. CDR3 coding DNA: TGCGCCAGCAGCCTACAACCTTATAGCAATCAGCCCCAGCATTTT.

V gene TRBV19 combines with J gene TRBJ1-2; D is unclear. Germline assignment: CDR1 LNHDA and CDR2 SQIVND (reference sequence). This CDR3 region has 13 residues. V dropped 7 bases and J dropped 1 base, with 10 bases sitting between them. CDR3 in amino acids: CASNQRINYGYTF. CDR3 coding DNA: TGTGCCAGTAATCAGAGGATTAACTATGGCTACACCTTC.

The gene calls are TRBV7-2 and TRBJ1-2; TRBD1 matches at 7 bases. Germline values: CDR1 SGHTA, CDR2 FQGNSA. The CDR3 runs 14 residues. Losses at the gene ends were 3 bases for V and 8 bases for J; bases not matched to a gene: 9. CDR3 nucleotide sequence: TGTGCCAGCAGCTTGACAGGGCTCGCTGGAGGCTACACCTTC. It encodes CASSLTGLAGGYTF.

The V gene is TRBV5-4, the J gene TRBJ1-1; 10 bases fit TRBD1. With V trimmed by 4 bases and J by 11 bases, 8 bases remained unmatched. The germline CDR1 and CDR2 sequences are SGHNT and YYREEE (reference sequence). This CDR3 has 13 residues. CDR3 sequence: CASSPDRGVGAFF. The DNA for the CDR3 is TGTGCCAGCAGCCCGGACAGGGGGGTTGGTGCTTTCTTT.

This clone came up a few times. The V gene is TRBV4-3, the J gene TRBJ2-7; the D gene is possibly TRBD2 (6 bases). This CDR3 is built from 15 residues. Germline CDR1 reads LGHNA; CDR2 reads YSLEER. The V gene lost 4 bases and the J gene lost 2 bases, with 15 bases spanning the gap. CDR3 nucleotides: TGCGCCAGCAGCCTTTTATACGGGGGAGCCTACGAGCAGTACTTC. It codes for CASSLLYGGAYEQYF.

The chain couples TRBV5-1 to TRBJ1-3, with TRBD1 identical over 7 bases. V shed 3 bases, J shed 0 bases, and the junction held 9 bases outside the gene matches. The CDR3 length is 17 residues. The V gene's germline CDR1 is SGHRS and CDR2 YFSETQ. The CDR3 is CASSSQPDRASGNTIYF. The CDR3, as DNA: TGCGCCAGCAGCTCCCAGCCCGACAGGGCCTCTGGAAACACCATATATTTT. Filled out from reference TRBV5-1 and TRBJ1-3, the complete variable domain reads KAGVTQTPRYLIKTRGQQVTLSCSPISGHRSVSWYQQTPGQGLQFLFEYFSETQRNKGNFPGRFSGRQFSNSRSEMNVSTLELGDSALYLCASSSQPDRASGNTIYFGEGSWLTVV.

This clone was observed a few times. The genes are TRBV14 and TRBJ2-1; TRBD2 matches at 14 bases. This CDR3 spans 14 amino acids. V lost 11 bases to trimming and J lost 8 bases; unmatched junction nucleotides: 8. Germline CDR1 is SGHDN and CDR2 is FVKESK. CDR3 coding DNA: TGTGCCGGGTCCGGGACTAGCGGGAGCTATGAGCAGTTCTTC. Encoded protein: CAGSGTSGSYEQFF.

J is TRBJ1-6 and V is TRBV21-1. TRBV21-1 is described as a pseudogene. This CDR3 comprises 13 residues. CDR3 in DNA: TGTGCCAGCAGCAAAATCCGGAATTCACCCCTCCACTTT. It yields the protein CASSKIRNSPLHF.

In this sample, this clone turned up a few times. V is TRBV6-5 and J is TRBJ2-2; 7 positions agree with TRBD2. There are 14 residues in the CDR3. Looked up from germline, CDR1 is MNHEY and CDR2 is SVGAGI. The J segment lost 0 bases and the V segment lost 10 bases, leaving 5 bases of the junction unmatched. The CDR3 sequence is CATVREANTGELFF. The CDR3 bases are TGTGCCACCGTTCGGGAGGCGAACACCGGGGAGCTGTTTTTT.

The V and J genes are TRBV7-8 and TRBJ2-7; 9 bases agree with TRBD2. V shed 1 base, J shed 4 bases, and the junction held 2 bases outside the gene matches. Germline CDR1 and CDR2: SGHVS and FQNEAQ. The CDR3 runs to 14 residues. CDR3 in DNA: TGTGCCAGCAGCTTAGAAGCGGGAGGTTACGAGCAGTACTTC. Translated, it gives CASSLEAGGYEQYF.

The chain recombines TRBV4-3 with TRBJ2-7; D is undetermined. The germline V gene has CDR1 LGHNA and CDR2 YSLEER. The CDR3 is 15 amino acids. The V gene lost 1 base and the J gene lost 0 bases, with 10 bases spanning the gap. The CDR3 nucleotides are TGCGCCAGCAGCCAAGTTACGGGTTTCTCCTACGAGCAGTACTTC. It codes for CASSQVTGFSYEQYF.

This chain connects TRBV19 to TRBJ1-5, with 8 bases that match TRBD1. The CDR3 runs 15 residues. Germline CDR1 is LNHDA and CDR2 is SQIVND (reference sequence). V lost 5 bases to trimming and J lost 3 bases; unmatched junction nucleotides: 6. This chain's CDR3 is CASSPGQGINQPQHF. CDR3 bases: TGTGCCAGTAGTCCCGGACAGGGCATCAATCAGCCCCAGCATTTT.

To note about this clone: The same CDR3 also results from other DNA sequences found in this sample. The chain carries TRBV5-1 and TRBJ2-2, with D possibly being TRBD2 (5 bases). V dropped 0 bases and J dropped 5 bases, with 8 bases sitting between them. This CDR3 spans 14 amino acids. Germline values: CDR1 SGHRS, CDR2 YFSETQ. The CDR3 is CASSLAGRTGELFF. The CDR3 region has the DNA TGCGCCAGCAGCTTGGCGGGGAGAACCGGGGAGCTGTTTTTT.

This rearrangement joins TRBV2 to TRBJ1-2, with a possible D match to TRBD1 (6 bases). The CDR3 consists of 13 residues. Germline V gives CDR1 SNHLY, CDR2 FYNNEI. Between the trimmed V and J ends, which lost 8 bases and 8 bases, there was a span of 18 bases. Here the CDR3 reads CASSEDSRGGYTF. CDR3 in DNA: TGTGCCAGCTCGGAGGACAGTCGAGGAGGCTACACCTTC.

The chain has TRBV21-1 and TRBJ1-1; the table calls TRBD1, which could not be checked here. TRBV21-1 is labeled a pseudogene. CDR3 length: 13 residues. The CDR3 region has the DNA TGTCCGCCACGGACAGTCAAGAACACTGAAGCTTTCTTT. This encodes CPPRTVKNTEAFF.

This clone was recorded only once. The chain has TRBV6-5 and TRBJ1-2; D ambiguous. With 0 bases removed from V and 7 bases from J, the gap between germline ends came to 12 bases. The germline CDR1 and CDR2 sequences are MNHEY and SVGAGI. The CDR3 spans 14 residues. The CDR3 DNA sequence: TGTGCCAGCAGTTACTCCGAGGGCCTAAGTGGCTACACCTTC. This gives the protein CASSYSEGLSGYTF.

The CDR3 DNA reads as TGTGCCAGCAGCAGGAGAATGAACACTGAAGCTTTCTTT. Protein sequence: CASSRRMNTEAFF. The chain carries TRBV7-3 and TRBJ1-1; D unresolved. The V gene's germline CDR1 is SGHTA and CDR2 FQGTGA. V lost 5 bases and J lost 0, with 7 bases in between. The CDR3 runs 13 residues.

In nucleotides, the CDR3 is TGTGCCAGTAGTGTTCTAGCGGAGGGGCGGGGTGAGCAGTTCTTC. Translated: CASSVLAEGRGEQFF. The chain couples TRBV19 to TRBJ2-1; 7 bases are a match to TRBD2. The CDR3 has 15 residues. The germline gives CDR1 LNHDA, CDR2 SQIVND (reference sequence). The junction had 13 bases not matched to a gene; V was cut back by 5 bases and J by 9 bases.

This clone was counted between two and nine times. The chain's CDR3 is CASNTGVGTGELFF. In DNA, the CDR3 is TGTGCCAGCAACACAGGGGTGGGGACCGGGGAGCTGTTTTTT. The chain links TRBV7-6 to TRBJ2-2; TRBD1 matches 7 bases. In germline, CDR1 is SGHVS, CDR2 FNYEAQ. The CDR3 loop spans 14 amino acids. The V gene end was trimmed by 7 bases and the J gene end by 5 bases; junction bases not matched to a gene: 7.

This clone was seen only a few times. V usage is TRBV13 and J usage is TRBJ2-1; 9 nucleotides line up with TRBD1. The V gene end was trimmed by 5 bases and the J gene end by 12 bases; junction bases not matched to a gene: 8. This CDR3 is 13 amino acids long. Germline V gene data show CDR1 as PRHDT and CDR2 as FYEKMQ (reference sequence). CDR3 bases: TGTGCCAGCAGCCTCCGGGACAGGGCGGTGCAGTTCTTC. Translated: CASSLRDRAVQFF. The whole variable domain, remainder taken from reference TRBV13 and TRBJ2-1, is AAGVIQSPRHLIKEKRETATLKCYPIPRHDTVYWYQQGPGQDPQFLISFYEKMQSDKGSIPDRFSAQQFSDYHSELNMSSLELGDSALYFCASSLRDRAVQFFGPGTRLTVL.